Below, 14 T cell receptor beta chains from the same sample are listed, as sequenced in a study of T cell repertoires in cytomegalovirus infection. No antigen has been assigned to these receptors. TCRdb reprocessed the reads via MiXCR and lists one record per CDR3 protein. The sample records some 350,000 distinct CDR3 sequences, almost 30% being singletons. The sequences come from cultured PBMCs, collected from culture after CMV antigen stimulation. These receptors all come from a human donor in good health (CMV status not recorded). Some clones in this sample may be carry-over from other donors' samples.

As for this clonotype: The junction differs from germline at one of its ends, possibly a read error. This chain connects TRBV7-9 to TRBJ2-7; 11 bases map to TRBD2. The CDR3 totals 16 residues. Germline CDR1 reads SEHNR; CDR2 reads FQNEAQ (reference sequence). The chain's CDR3 is CASSLAGGLAELEQYF. The CDR3 region has the DNA TGTGCCAGCAGCCTAGCGGGGGGACTAGCGGAGTTAGAGCAGTACTTC.

J is TRBJ2-3 and V is TRBV7-9; the match to TRBD2 covers 14 bases. Germline V CDR1 and CDR2: SEHNR, FQNEAQ (reference sequence). The J segment lost 3 bases and the V segment lost 5 bases, leaving 10 bases of the junction unmatched. There are 18 residues in the CDR3. CDR3 coding DNA: TGTGCCAGCAGCCCCGAATGGGGGACTAGCGGGAGTACAGATACGCAGTATTTT. It translates to CASSPEWGTSGSTDTQYF.

The chain carries TRBV12-3 or TRBV12-4 and TRBJ1-2; D not certain. The V and J ends lost 5 bases and 7 bases respectively, with 14 bases between them. The CDR3 loop spans 13 amino acids. CDR3 nucleotide sequence: TGTGCCAGCAGTGCCCAAAATAGACCTGGCTACACCTTC. Residues: CASSAQNRPGYTF.

There are a few counts of this clonotype. J is TRBJ1-5 and V is TRBV6-1, with TRBD1 matching 7 bases. CDR1 and CDR2 from the germline V gene are MNHNS and SASEGT. This CDR3 is 16 amino acids long. V lost 5 bases and J lost 7; bases outside the gene matches: 14. Here the CDR3 reads CASSPYSQGTNQPQHF. The CDR3 DNA is TGTGCCAGCAGTCCCTATTCACAGGGGACTAACCAGCCCCAGCATTTT.

A single count supports this clonotype. The rearrangement joins TRBV12-3 or TRBV12-4 to TRBJ1-2; 10 nucleotides align to TRBD1. CDR3 length: 15 residues. The V and J ends lost 1 base and 13 bases, in that order; junction bases with no gene match: 12. The CDR3 loop reads CASSLGAGTGELGTF. CDR3 bases: TGTGCCAGCAGTTTAGGGGCCGGGACAGGGGAATTAGGCACCTTC.

A few counts support this clonotype. V and J are TRBV7-8 and TRBJ2-3; 15 bases match TRBD2. Trimming took 3 bases from V and 4 from J; bases not matched to a gene: 11. Germline CDR1 and CDR2: SGHVS and FQNEAQ. This CDR3 is built from 19 residues. The CDR3 region has the DNA TGTGCCAGCAGCTTGGAGCCGGGACTAGCGGGAGGAAGGGCAGATACGCAGTATTTT. It specifies CASSLEPGLAGGRADTQYF.

The V gene is TRBV28, the J gene TRBJ1-3; 8 bases fit TRBD1. Losses at the gene ends were 2 bases for V and 1 base for J; bases not matched to a gene: 7. CDR1 and CDR2 (germline): MDHEN, SYDVKM. The CDR3 is made up of 17 amino acids. CDR3 sequence reads: CASSLIGRGPSGNTIYF. In nucleotides, the CDR3 is TGTGCCAGCAGTTTAATAGGCAGGGGGCCATCTGGAAACACCATATATTTT.

This clonotype was seen only a few times. The chain employs TRBV9 and TRBJ1-2; 7 nucleotides align to TRBD1. After removal of 3 bases from V and 4 bases from J, the junction contained 9 bases not matched to a gene. CDR3 length: 15 amino acids. Germline-derived CDR1 and CDR2 are SGDLS and YYNGEE. As DNA, the CDR3 is TGTGCCAGCAGCGATCCCCGGGACAGTAGCTATGGCTACACCTTC. Translating it yields CASSDPRDSSYGYTF.

This clonotype was counted many times. The V and J genes are TRBV7-6 and TRBJ2-7; D gene uncertain. The CDR3 consists of 13 residues. Germline loops: CDR1 SGHVS, CDR2 FNYEAQ. Trimming cost V 0 bases and J 5 bases, with 8 bases left between them. The CDR3 spells CASSLAGSNEQYF. In DNA, the CDR3 is TGTGCCAGCAGCTTAGCGGGAAGCAACGAGCAGTACTTC.

Only a few counts were recorded for this clonotype. This chain links TRBV7-9 with TRBJ2-3; 9 bases are shared with TRBD2. The V gene end was trimmed by 2 bases and the J gene end by 5 bases; junction bases not matched to a gene: 8. The CDR3 is 16 amino acids. Germline values: CDR1 SEHNR, CDR2 FQNEAQ (reference sequence). The DNA for the CDR3 is TGTGCCAGCAGCTTATCAAGACTAGCGGATAGAGATACGCAGTATTTT. It specifies CASSLSRLADRDTQYF.

The rearrangement links TRBV7-2 to TRBJ2-1; 11 positions agree with TRBD1. This CDR3 comprises 17 residues. With 5 bases clipped from V and 10 bases from J, the junction kept 16 bases outside the gene matches. Germline CDR1 reads SGHTA; CDR2 reads FQGNSA. CDR3 DNA: TGTGCCAGCAGCGTCACCCCGGGACAGGGGGTGCAAGGAGAGCAGTTCTTC. Its translation: CASSVTPGQGVQGEQFF.

This rearrangement joins TRBV7-3 to TRBJ2-3; 7 bases map to TRBD2. This CDR3 has 15 residues. CDR1 is SGHTA, CDR2 FQGTGA, per germline. V was clipped by 2 bases and J by 1 base; unmatched bases: 3. The CDR3 bases are TGTGCCAGCAGCTTATGGGGGGGGGGCACAGATACGCAGTATTTT. Translating it yields CASSLWGGGTDTQYF.

The CDR3 DNA follows: TGTGCCAGCAGCTTGGGCGGGGGGGCCACAGATACGCAGTATTTT. Translation: CASSLGGGATDTQYF. The chain links TRBV5-4 to TRBJ2-3; the match to TRBD2 covers 9 bases. V lost 0 bases and J lost 2; bases outside the gene matches: 1. The CDR3 extends over 15 amino acids. The germline V gene encodes CDR1 SGHNT and CDR2 YYREEE (reference sequence).

The genes are TRBV28 and TRBJ1-2; 12 nucleotides agree with TRBD1. From germline, CDR1 is MDHEN and CDR2 SYDVKM. V shed 2 bases, J shed 3 bases, and the junction held 1 base outside the gene matches. The CDR3 has 15 amino acids. The CDR3 spells CASSLGTGGYYGYTF. The CDR3 DNA reads TGTGCCAGCAGTTTAGGGACAGGGGGCTACTATGGCTACACCTTC.